One sample yielded the 7 T cell receptor beta chains listed below, sequenced in a study of CD8 T cells in ankylosing spondylitis. These TCRs' antigens remain unknown. TCRdb ran MiXCR on the 5' RACE reads and lists one entry per CDR3 protein. The sample lists 750,000 to 850,000 distinct CDR3 sequences, about 11% seen once, with 0.51% in the top ten. Study outcomes and limitations: Ankylosing spondylitis blood appeared to be characterized by a TCR beta motif of 7 to 9 highly homologous variants.

The material sequenced was blood, either unsorted or a sorted T cell fraction (not recorded which). The source of these receptors is a male donor with ankylosing spondylitis.

The CDR3 reads CASSVGTGLQETQYF. CDR3 in DNA: TGTGCCAGCAGCGTAGGGACAGGACTTCAAGAGACCCAGTACTTC. The V and J genes are TRBV9 and TRBJ2-5, with TRBD1 identical over 7 bases. V lost 0 bases, J lost 2 bases, and 4 bases stayed unmatched. Germline V gene lookup returns CDR1 SGDLS and CDR2 YYNGEE. This CDR3 comprises 15 residues.

The genes are TRBV4-3 and TRBJ1-3; D gene uncertain. V was trimmed by 6 bases and J by 4 bases, leaving 10 bases between them. The CDR3 length is 13 residues. CDR1 is LGHNA and CDR2 is YSLEER in the germline V gene. CDR3 in amino acids: CASSRNGGNTIYF. For the CDR3, the DNA is TGCGCCAGCAGTCGGAACGGGGGAAACACCATATATTTT.

This clonotype was detected only a few times. The chain couples TRBV20-1 to TRBJ2-2; no clear D. Deletions cut 1 base from V and 5 bases from J, with 11 bases between. Germline CDR1 is DFQATT and CDR2 is SNEGSKA (reference sequence). CDR3 length: 14 amino acids. This CDR3 is CSARAWDPTGELFF. The CDR3 region has the DNA TGCAGTGCTAGAGCCTGGGATCCGACCGGGGAGCTGTTTTTT.

V usage is TRBV10-2 and J usage is TRBJ2-5, with 8 bases fitting TRBD1. V lost 8 bases to trimming and J lost 5 bases; unmatched junction nucleotides: 10. Germline values: CDR1 WSHSY, CDR2 SAAADI. This CDR3 has 14 amino acids. CDR3 loop: CASARAGGSETQYF. CDR3 nucleotides: TGCGCCAGCGCTCGGGCAGGGGGCTCGGAGACCCAGTACTTC.

This clonotype turned up a few times. The V and J genes are TRBV7-2 and TRBJ2-5, with D maybe TRBD2 (6 bases). With 6 bases removed from V and 5 bases from J, the gap between germline ends came to 10 bases. CDR3 length equals 12 residues. Germline V gives CDR1 SGHTA, CDR2 FQGNSA. The CDR3 region is CASRGGVETQYF. The CDR3 DNA follows: TGTGCCAGCAGAGGAGGGGTGGAGACCCAGTACTTC.

The gene calls are TRBV20-1 and TRBJ2-5; the match to TRBD2 covers 8 bases. The germline CDR1 and CDR2 sequences are DFQATT and SNEGSKA (reference sequence). V shed 6 bases and J 5 bases; nucleotides not matched to a gene: 5. The length of the CDR3 is 12 residues. CDR3 DNA: TGCAGTGCAGTGCGGGGGGCTGAGACCCAGTACTTC. Protein product: CSAVRGAETQYF.

This clonotype was seen more than once but under ten times. This chain links TRBV7-3 with TRBJ2-3, with 8 bases fitting TRBD2. Unmatched junction bases numbered 5, after V lost 1 base and J lost 2 bases. Germline CDR1 reads SGHTA; CDR2 reads FQGTGA. CDR3 length: 16 amino acids. In nucleotides, the CDR3 is TGTGCCAGCAGCTTAAATGCGGGGGGCCTCACAGATACGCAGTATTTT. Its translation is CASSLNAGGLTDTQYF.